A single sample gave rise to the 22 T cell receptor beta chains below, sequenced in a study of siplizumab effects on memory and regulatory T cells. Method: immunoSEQ multiplex PCR; TCRdb's copy keeps in-frame clones and lacks some. The table lists more than 85,000 clones, more than 85% of them singletons, with about 2.4% in the top ten. The sample consisted of CD4+ T cells sorted from blood. Receptors originate from a human donor in good health. Some clones in this sample may be carry-over from other donors' samples.

The chain's CDR3 is CASSLGQLSGYTF. Written as DNA, the CDR3 is TGCGCCAGCAGCTTGGGACAGTTAAGCGGCTACACCTTC. The J gene is TRBJ1-2, the V gene TRBV5-1, with a weak D call TRBD1 (5 bases). The CDR3 extends over 13 amino acids. The germline gives CDR1 SGHRS, CDR2 YFSETQ. Trimming removed 0 bases at V and 8 bases at J, with 11 bases between.

This chain joins TRBV28 and TRBJ2-1, with 10 bases lining up with TRBD2. Unmatched junction bases numbered 13, after V lost 5 bases and J lost 12 bases. Germline V gives CDR1 MDHEN, CDR2 SYDVKM. This CDR3 has 15 residues. CDR3 sequence reads: CASSPGTSESGGQFF. CDR3 sequence (DNA): TGTGCCAGCAGTCCCGGGACTAGCGAGTCCGGGGGGCAGTTCTTC.

The CDR3 protein is CASSSRGEGNQPQHF. The CDR3 DNA is TGTGCCAGCTCCTCCCGGGGGGAAGGCAATCAGCCCCAGCATTTT. The V gene is TRBV18, the J gene TRBJ1-5, with TRBD1 as a possible D gene (5 bases). The germline gives CDR1 KGHSH, CDR2 LQKENI. The CDR3 spans 15 residues. Trimming pared 6 bases from V and 2 bases from J, leaving 14 bases between.

V and J are TRBV5-6 and TRBJ1-1; D is unclear. Germline V CDR1 and CDR2: SGHDT, YYEEEE. Trimming pared 2 bases from V and 7 bases from J, leaving 9 bases between. The CDR3 is 12 amino acids. This chain's CDR3 is CASSFAGSEAFF. CDR3 sequence (DNA): TGTGCCAGCAGCTTTGCGGGGAGTGAAGCTTTCTTT.

The chain carries TRBV7-3 and TRBJ2-5; a possible D gene is TRBD2 (5 bases). The CDR3 contains 17 residues. CDR1 SGHTA and CDR2 FQGTGA come from the germline V gene. Deletions cut 0 bases from V and 3 bases from J, with 17 bases between. The CDR3 loop reads CASSLTGSEGVKETQYF. The DNA of the CDR3 is TGTGCCAGCAGCTTAACGGGTAGCGAAGGCGTCAAAGAGACCCAGTACTTC. The full variable domain, in which reference TRBV7-3 and TRBJ2-5 provide the parts outside the CDR3, is GAGVSQTPSNKVTEKGKYVELRCDPISGHTALYWYRQSLGQGPEFLIYFQGTGAADDSGLPNDRFFAVRPEGSVSTLKIQRTERGDSAVYLCASSLTGSEGVKETQYFGPGTRLLVL.

The J gene is TRBJ2-5, the V gene TRBV28; maybe TRBD2 (5 bases). The germline V and J ends were trimmed by 4 bases and 5 bases, with 14 bases remaining between them. Germline CDR1 reads MDHEN; CDR2 reads SYDVKM. CDR3 length: 14 amino acids. The CDR3 DNA reads TGTGCCAGCAGTTCCCGGTTGCCGGGGGAGACCCAGTACTTC. Protein sequence: CASSSRLPGETQYF.

CDR3 loop: CASSSETSGRLRELFF. The CDR3 coding sequence is TGTGCCAGCAGCTCCGAGACTAGCGGGAGACTCAGGGAGCTGTTTTTT. The V gene is TRBV5-4, the J gene TRBJ2-2; 12 bases align to TRBD2. With 3 bases clipped from V and 9 bases from J, the junction kept 9 bases outside the gene matches. Germline V gene lookup returns CDR1 SGHNT and CDR2 YYREEE (reference sequence). The CDR3 covers 16 residues.

The V gene is TRBV11-1, the J gene TRBJ2-6, with TRBD1 matching over 8 bases. CDR1 is SGHAT and CDR2 is FQDESV in the germline V gene (reference sequence). The CDR3 has 19 residues. J was trimmed by 2 bases and V by 4 bases; bases with no gene match: 13. The CDR3 loop reads CASSYMIAGQGAGANVLTF. The CDR3 nucleotides are TGTGCCAGCAGCTATATGATAGCTGGACAGGGTGCTGGGGCCAACGTCCTGACTTTC.

This clone was detected once. CDR3 sequence (DNA): TGTGCCAGCTCATCCGATCGACTAGCGATAAGCACAGATACGCAGTATTTT. It yields the protein CASSSDRLAISTDTQYF. The gene calls are TRBV18 and TRBJ2-3; TRBD2 matches 8 bases. The germline V gene has CDR1 KGHSH and CDR2 LQKENI. The CDR3 is made up of 17 amino acids. Trimming took 5 bases from V and 0 from J; bases not matched to a gene: 10.

The rearrangement joins TRBV28 to TRBJ2-1; 12 bases match TRBD2. In germline, CDR1 is MDHEN, CDR2 SYDVKM. The V gene end was trimmed by 7 bases and the J gene end by 8 bases; junction bases not matched to a gene: 15. This CDR3 region has 17 residues. In nucleotides, the CDR3 is TGTGCCAGCAACCCTAGTTCTCTAGCGGGAGGGGAGGATGAGCAGTTCTTC. As protein: CASNPSSLAGGEDEQFF.

The chain is built from TRBV2 and TRBJ1-6, with D uncertain. Germline V gene lookup returns CDR1 SNHLY and CDR2 FYNNEI. Trimming left V 7 bases short and J 9 bases short, with 10 bases between. The CDR3 loop spans 12 amino acids. As DNA, the CDR3 is TGTGCCAGCATTAATTGGATTTCACCCCTCCACTTT. As protein: CASINWISPLHF.

This clone was recorded a few times. V is TRBV19 and J is TRBJ1-2, with D perhaps TRBD1 (6 bases). In germline, CDR1 is LNHDA, CDR2 SQIVND (reference sequence). Trimming pared 2 bases from V and 8 bases from J, leaving 12 bases between. This CDR3 is built from 13 residues. The CDR3 here is CASSIRTGSGYTF. The CDR3 DNA is TGTGCCAGTAGTATACGTACAGGGAGCGGCTACACCTTC.

The CDR3 nucleotides are TGCGCCAGCAGCTTGGCTGGGACAGTTCGCAATGAGCAGTTCTTC. As protein: CASSLAGTVRNEQFF. The rearrangement links TRBV5-1 to TRBJ2-1; 7 bases agree with TRBD1. The CDR3 sequence is 15 residues long. V lost 0 bases and J lost 6; bases outside the gene matches: 6. Per germline, CDR1 SGHRS and CDR2 YFSETQ.

The genes are TRBV6-5 and TRBJ2-1; 11 bases are shared with TRBD2. There are 14 residues in the CDR3. V lost 6 bases to trimming and J lost 9 bases; unmatched junction nucleotides: 7. Germline V gene data show CDR1 as MNHEY and CDR2 as SVGAGI. The CDR3 DNA sequence: TGTGCCAGCAGAATCGGACTAGCGGGTGTTGAGCAGTTCTTC. Protein product: CASRIGLAGVEQFF.

The gene calls are TRBV27 and TRBJ2-7; perhaps TRBD1 as D (5 bases). Trimming stripped 4 bases from V and 2 bases from J, with 18 bases between. CDR1 and CDR2 from the germline V gene are MNHEY and SMNVEV (reference sequence). The CDR3 is made up of 16 amino acids. The CDR3: CASSSIKTVVTYEQYF. For the CDR3, the DNA is TGTGCCAGCAGTTCCATAAAGACAGTCGTCACCTACGAGCAGTACTTC.

The chain links TRBV5-4 to TRBJ1-3, with D unclear. CDR1 is SGHNT and CDR2 is YYREEE in the germline V gene (reference sequence). The V end was cut by 0 bases, the J end by 2 bases, with 3 bases between. The CDR3 covers 13 residues. The CDR3 bases are TGTGCCAGCAGCTTGGATGCTGGAAACACCATATATTTT. Amino acid sequence: CASSLDAGNTIYF.

The gene calls are TRBV5-4 and TRBJ1-3; D gene unclear. Looked up from germline, CDR1 is SGHNT and CDR2 is YYREEE (reference sequence). The length of the CDR3 is 15 residues. The V gene lost 2 bases and the J gene lost 0 bases, with 9 bases spanning the gap. CDR3 nucleotide sequence: TGTGCCAGCAGCTTAGGAGGGCTCTCTGGAAACACCATATATTTT. As protein: CASSLGGLSGNTIYF.

This clone was detected once. This chain joins TRBV6-6 and TRBJ2-2; D is perhaps TRBD1 (5 bases). The CDR3 loop spans 15 amino acids. V dropped 4 bases and J dropped 0 bases, with 9 bases sitting between them. The V gene's germline CDR1 is MNHNY and CDR2 SVGAGI (reference sequence). The CDR3: CASSSRATNTGELFF. In nucleotides, the CDR3 is TGTGCCAGCAGTTCCAGGGCAACGAACACCGGGGAGCTGTTTTTT.

This clone was observed once. The chain has TRBV5-1 and TRBJ2-7; tentatively, D is TRBD1 (6 bases). Trimming shortened V by 3 bases and J by 3 bases, and 10 bases separated the two germline ends. The CDR3 sequence is 13 residues long. Germline CDR1 reads SGHRS; CDR2 reads YFSETQ. The CDR3 nucleotides read TGCGCCAGCAGCTCCTCGACAGGCTACGAGCAGTACTTC. Translation gives CASSSSTGYEQYF.

This chain connects TRBV4-1 to TRBJ2-3, with D uncertain. The CDR3 is made up of 14 amino acids. Germline V gene sequence: CDR1 MGHRA, CDR2 YSYEKL. Trimming took 1 base from V and 2 from J, leaving 7 bases between them. CDR3 loop: CASSQVLNTDTQYF. In DNA form, the CDR3 reads TGCGCCAGCAGCCAAGTGCTTAACACAGATACGCAGTATTTT.

The rearrangement links TRBV28 to TRBJ2-5, with 11 bases aligning to TRBD2. Trimming removed 5 bases from V and 1 base from J; junction bases left unmatched: 9. The CDR3 spans 17 residues. Germline V gene data show CDR1 as MDHEN and CDR2 as SYDVKM. The CDR3 reads CASSISGRARVQETQYF. The CDR3 DNA is TGTGCCAGCAGTATTAGCGGGAGGGCCCGGGTCCAAGAGACCCAGTACTTC.

The CDR3 sequence is CASSLSAGLDEQYF. CDR3 DNA sequence: TGTGCCAGCAGCTTATCGGCAGGCTTGGACGAGCAGTACTTC. The chain combines TRBV7-6 with TRBJ2-7; no firm D call. Germline V gene sequence: CDR1 SGHVS, CDR2 FNYEAQ. There are 14 residues in the CDR3. V was cut by 2 bases and J by 5 bases, with 13 bases left in between.